This T cell receptor beta chain emerged from a study of T-cell memory formation after mild COVID-19. Findings of the study overall: Pre-infection memory held some responding clones, suggesting pre-existing cross-reactive T cells responded.

CDR1 is DFQATT and CDR2 is SNEGSKA in the germline V gene (reference sequence). This CDR3 comprises 15 residues. V trimming: 1 base; J trimming: 0 bases; junction bases outside the gene matches: 0. This clonotype has just a few counts. The antigen is not known. TCRdb ran MiXCR on the 5' RACE reads and lists one entry per CDR3 protein. The table has 250,000 to 300,000 distinct CDR3 sequences, around 16% seen once. V and J are TRBV20-1 and TRBJ1-4; 9 bases agree with TRBD1. The sequenced sample was PBMCs or a T cell subset sorted from them (not recorded which). The receptor's source is a young man who had mild COVID-19 (a few samples of this study predate the infection). Cell type and time point are not known. As DNA, the CDR3 is TGCAGTGCTAGAGGGACAGGGGCAACTAATGAAAAACTGTTTTTT. It yields the protein CSARGTGATNEKLFF.